A single sample is the source of the 10 T cell receptor beta chains below, sequenced in a study of T cells in Graves' hyperthyroidism and ophthalmopathy. TCR beta CDR3 regions were amplified from RNA transcripts. The HTBI primer set served for first-round RT-PCR of the TCR CDR3. One entry per CDR3 protein results from TCRdb running MiXCR on the multiplex PCR reads. Of about 520,000 distinct CDR3 sequences listed, around 22% are singletons. The sample comprised blood. These receptors originate from a woman aged 25 to 39 with Graves' ophthalmopathy.

This rearrangement joins TRBV6-1 to TRBJ1-2; 7 bases are a match to TRBD1. V gave up 8 bases and J gave up 4 bases; unmatched junction bases: 10. CDR1 MNHNS and CDR2 SASEGT come from the germline V gene. CDR3 size: 14 residues. CDR3 protein: CASSLDRDTYGYTF. CDR3 sequence (DNA): TGTGCCAGCTCCCTTGACAGGGACACCTATGGCTACACCTTC.

This clonotype was recorded many times. This sequence joins TRBV7-9 and TRBJ1-1; D is uncertain. Germline assignment: CDR1 SEHNR and CDR2 FQNEAQ (reference sequence). Trimming pared 2 bases from V and 2 bases from J, leaving 9 bases between. The CDR3 length is 14 residues. The CDR3 spells CASSLPTDNTEAFF. The CDR3 DNA follows: TGTGCCAGCAGCTTACCAACAGATAACACTGAAGCTTTCTTT. The variable domain in full, completed from reference TRBV7-9 and TRBJ1-1, reads DTGVSQNPRHKITKRGQNVTFRCDPISEHNRLYWYRQTLGQGPEFLTYFQNEAQLEKSRLLSDRFSAERPKGSFSTLEIQRTEQGDSAMYLCASSLPTDNTEAFFGQGTRLTVV.

This clonotype was detected a few times. The rearrangement links TRBV7-2 to TRBJ2-5, with D possibly being TRBD2 (7 bases). CDR1 SGHTA and CDR2 FQGNSA come from the germline V gene. This CDR3 is built from 15 residues. Trimming removed 5 bases at V and 1 base at J, with 14 bases between. The CDR3 sequence is CASSLRAGAQETQYF. CDR3 DNA: TGTGCCAGCAGCCTTCGGGCGGGGGCCCAAGAGACCCAGTACTTC.

This chain joins TRBV28 and TRBJ2-7, with 8 nucleotides matching TRBD1. V lost 6 bases, J lost 2 bases, and 6 bases stayed unmatched. The CDR3 has 14 amino acids. The germline V gene has CDR1 MDHEN and CDR2 SYDVKM. CDR3 DNA sequence: TGTGCCAGCAGAGCGGACAGGGAGGCCTACGAGCAGTACTTC. The encoded protein is CASRADREAYEQYF.

This clonotype has at least ten counts. The V and J genes are TRBV7-9 and TRBJ1-6; unclear D gene. This CDR3 contains 12 residues. Germline CDR1 reads SEHNR; CDR2 reads FQNEAQ (reference sequence). Trimming shortened V by 1 base and J by 13 bases, and 8 bases separated the two germline ends. Here the CDR3 reads CASSLEGLPLHF. Written as DNA, the CDR3 is TGTGCCAGCAGCTTAGAAGGGCTCCCCCTCCACTTT.

This clonotype was recorded many times. This chain connects TRBV28 to TRBJ2-6; the D is unclear. Trimming removed 9 bases from V and 4 bases from J, with 7 bases in between. Germline CDR1 and CDR2: MDHEN and SYDVKM. The CDR3 sequence is 12 residues long. The CDR3 sequence is CASASGANVLTF. The CDR3 DNA sequence: TGTGCCAGTGCGTCGGGGGCCAACGTCCTGACTTTC.

At least ten counts were recorded for this clonotype. The chain recombines TRBV28 with TRBJ2-7; D is uncertain. In germline, CDR1 is MDHEN, CDR2 SYDVKM. The CDR3 loop spans 15 amino acids. V was cut by 2 bases and J by 2 bases, with 13 bases left in between. The CDR3 sequence: CASSLGTLYPYEQYF. CDR3 bases: TGTGCCAGCAGTTTAGGCACCCTGTACCCCTACGAGCAGTACTTC. The full variable domain, completed using reference TRBV28 and TRBJ2-7, is DVKVTQSSRYLVKRTGEKVFLECVQDMDHENMFWYRQDPGLGLRLIYFSYDVKMKEKGDIPEGYSVSREKKERFSLILESASTNQTSMYLCASSLGTLYPYEQYFGPGTRLTVT.

Worth noting for this clonotype: A much larger clone differs from this one at a single base, so this may be a read error. The chain has TRBV5-1 and TRBJ1-3; weak D call: TRBD1 (5 bases). The CDR3 length is 17 residues. Trimming cost V 0 bases and J 0 bases, with 13 bases left between them. Germline CDR1 and CDR2: SGHRS and YFSETQ. CDR3 nucleotides: TGCGCCAGCAGCTTGGTCCCGACAGAGAGCTCTGGAAACACCATATATTTT. This codes for CASSLVPTESSGNTIYF.

This clonotype was counted at least ten times. The genes are TRBV4-1 and TRBJ1-5; 8 bases fit TRBD1. This CDR3 contains 15 residues. CDR1 is MGHRA and CDR2 is YSYEKL in the germline V gene. Unmatched junction bases numbered 8, after V lost 6 bases and J lost 4 bases. The CDR3 is CASSPSDRENQPQHF. The CDR3 coding sequence is TGCGCCAGCAGTCCTTCGGACAGGGAGAATCAGCCCCAGCATTTT.

Many counts were recorded for this clonotype. V usage is TRBV12-3 or TRBV12-4 and J usage is TRBJ2-7; D is possibly TRBD1 (6 bases). V gave up 6 bases and J gave up 7 bases, with 16 bases separating them. CDR3 length: 13 amino acids. CDR3 amino acids: CASSQTDSGEQYF. Written as DNA, the CDR3 is TGTGCCAGCAGCCAAACGGACAGTGGAGAGCAGTACTTC.